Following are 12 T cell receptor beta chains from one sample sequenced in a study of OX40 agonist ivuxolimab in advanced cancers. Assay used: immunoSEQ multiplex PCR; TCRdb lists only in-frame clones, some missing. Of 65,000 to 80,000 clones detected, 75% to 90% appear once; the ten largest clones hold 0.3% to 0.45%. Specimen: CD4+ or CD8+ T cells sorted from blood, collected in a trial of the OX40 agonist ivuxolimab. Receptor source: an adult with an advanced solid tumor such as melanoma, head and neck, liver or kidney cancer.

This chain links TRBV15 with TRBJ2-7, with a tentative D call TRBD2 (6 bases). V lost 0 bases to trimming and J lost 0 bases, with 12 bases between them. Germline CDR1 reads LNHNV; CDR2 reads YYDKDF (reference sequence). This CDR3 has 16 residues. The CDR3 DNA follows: TGTGCCACCAGCAGAGATCTGGGGACTTCCTCCTACGAGCAGTACTTC. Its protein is CATSRDLGTSSYEQYF.

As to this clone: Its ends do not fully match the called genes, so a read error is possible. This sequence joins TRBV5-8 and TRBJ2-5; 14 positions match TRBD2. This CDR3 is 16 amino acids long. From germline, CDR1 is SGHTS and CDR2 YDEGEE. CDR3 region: CASSPFESGTSGSGNF. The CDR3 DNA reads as TGTGCCAGCAGCCCGTTCGAAAGCGGGACTAGCGGGAGTGGGAACTTC.

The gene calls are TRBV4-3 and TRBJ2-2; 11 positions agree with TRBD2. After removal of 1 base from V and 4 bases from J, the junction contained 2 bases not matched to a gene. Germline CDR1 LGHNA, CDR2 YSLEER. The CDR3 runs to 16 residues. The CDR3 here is CASSQVLAGGTGELFF. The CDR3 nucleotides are TGCGCCAGCAGCCAAGTTCTAGCGGGAGGCACCGGGGAGCTGTTTTTT.

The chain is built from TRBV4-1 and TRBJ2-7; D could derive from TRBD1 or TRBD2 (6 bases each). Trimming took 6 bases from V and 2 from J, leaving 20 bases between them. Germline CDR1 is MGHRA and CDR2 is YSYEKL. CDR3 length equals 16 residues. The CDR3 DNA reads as TGCGCCAGCAGTCCCTGGGGGGCAGATATACCCTACGAGCAGTACTTC. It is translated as CASSPWGADIPYEQYF.

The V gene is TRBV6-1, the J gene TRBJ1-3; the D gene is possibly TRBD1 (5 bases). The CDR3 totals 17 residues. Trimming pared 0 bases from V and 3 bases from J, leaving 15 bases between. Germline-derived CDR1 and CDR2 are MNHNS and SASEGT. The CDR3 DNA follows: TGTGCCAGCAGTGAAGCGGTTTCCGGGGCTTATGGAAACACCATATATTTT. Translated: CASSEAVSGAYGNTIYF.

Here the CDR3 DNA reads TGTGCCAGCTCACCTCAAACGACAGGGAACACTGAAGCTTTCTTT. Encoded protein: CASSPQTTGNTEAFF. The chain links TRBV18 to TRBJ1-1; TRBD1 is a possible D gene (6 bases). V shed 3 bases and J shed 1 base, with 12 bases lying between them. The V gene's germline CDR1 is KGHSH and CDR2 LQKENI. The CDR3 loop spans 15 amino acids.

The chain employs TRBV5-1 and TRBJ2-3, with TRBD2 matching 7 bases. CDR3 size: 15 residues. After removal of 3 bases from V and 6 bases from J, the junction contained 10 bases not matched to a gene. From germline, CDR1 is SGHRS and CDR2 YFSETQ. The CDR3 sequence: CASSYEGGHVDTQYF. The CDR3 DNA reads TGCGCCAGCAGCTATGAGGGAGGGCATGTGGATACGCAGTATTTT.

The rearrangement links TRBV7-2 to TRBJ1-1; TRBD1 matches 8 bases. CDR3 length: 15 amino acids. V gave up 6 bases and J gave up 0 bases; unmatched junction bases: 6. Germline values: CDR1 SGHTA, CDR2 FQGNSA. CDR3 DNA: TGTGCCAGCAGGCGAGGACAGGGTTTGAACACTGAAGCTTTCTTT. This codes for CASRRGQGLNTEAFF.

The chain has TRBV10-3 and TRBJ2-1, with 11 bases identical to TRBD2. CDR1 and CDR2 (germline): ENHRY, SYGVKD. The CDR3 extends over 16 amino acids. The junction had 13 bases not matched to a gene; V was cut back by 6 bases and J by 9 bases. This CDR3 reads CAISRTTSGVFSEQFF. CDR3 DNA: TGTGCCATCAGCCGAACGACTAGCGGGGTTTTTAGTGAGCAGTTCTTC.

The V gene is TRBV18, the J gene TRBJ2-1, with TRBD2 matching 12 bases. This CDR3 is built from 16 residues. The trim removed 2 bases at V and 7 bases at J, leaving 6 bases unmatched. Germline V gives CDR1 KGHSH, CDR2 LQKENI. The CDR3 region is CASSPGLAGGLNEQFF. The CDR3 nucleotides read TGTGCCAGCTCACCAGGGCTAGCGGGAGGGCTAAATGAGCAGTTCTTC.

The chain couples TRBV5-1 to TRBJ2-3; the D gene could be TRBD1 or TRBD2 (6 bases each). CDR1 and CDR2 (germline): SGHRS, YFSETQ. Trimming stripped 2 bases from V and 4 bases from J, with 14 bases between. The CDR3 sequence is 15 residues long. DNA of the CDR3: TGCGCCAGCAGCTTTGGAGGGGGAAACGCAGATACGCAGTATTTT. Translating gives CASSFGGGNADTQYF.

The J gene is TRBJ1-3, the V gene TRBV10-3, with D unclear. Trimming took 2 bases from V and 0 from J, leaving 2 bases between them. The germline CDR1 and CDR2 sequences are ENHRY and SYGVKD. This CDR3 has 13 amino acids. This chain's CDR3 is CAISESSGNTIYF. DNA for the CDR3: TGTGCCATCAGTGAGAGCTCTGGAAACACCATATATTTT.